This TCR beta chain originates from a study of Graves' ophthalmopathy and Graves' hyperthyroidism. Study observations and caveats: Sensitivity reached approximately 88% and specificity roughly 82% for a 13-signature model separating ophthalmopathy from stable hyperthyroidism.

Germline V gene sequence: CDR1 GTSNPN, CDR2 SVGIG (reference sequence). Trimming left V 3 bases short and J 1 base short, with 15 bases between. This CDR3 has 15 residues. The hyperthyroidism patients had a new diagnosis of under 2 months' duration and were aged 18 to 65. PBMCs came from 10 ml of fresh peripheral blood. RNA transcripts provided the template for amplifying TCR beta CDR3 regions. Second-round multiplex PCR came after first-round RT-PCR with HTBI primers. TCRdb reprocessed the multiplex PCR reads via MiXCR and lists one record per CDR3 protein. The data contain 680,000 or so distinct CDR3 sequences, approximately 22% of them seen just once; the ten biggest clones take up approximately 7.7%. This clonotype was seen ten or more times. Its antigen is unknown.

Source material: peripheral blood. V is TRBV30 and J is TRBJ1-1; perhaps TRBD1 as D (5 bases). The sequence was collected from a woman aged 18-29 years with stable Graves' hyperthyroidism. Some clones in this sample may be carry-over from other donors' samples. CDR3 region: CAWRPGTLENTEAFF. CDR3 in DNA: TGTGCCTGGAGACCCGGGACCCTAGAGAACACTGAAGCTTTCTTT.